This is a list of T cell receptor beta chains from one sample in a study of T-cell memory formation after mild COVID-19. MiXCR was run by TCRdb on the 5' RACE reads, yielding one entry per CDR3 protein. Here the sample spans a few hundred thousand distinct CDR3 sequences, 15% to 20% being singletons. The material sequenced was PBMCs or a T cell subset sorted from them (not recorded which). Receptor source: a man between 18 and 29 years old who had mild COVID-19 (a few samples of this study predate the infection). Cell type and time point are not known. CDR3s include the opening cysteine and the closing phenylalanine or tryptophan. Fields, in order: J gene, CDR3 length, D gene, V gene, clone size, CDR3 DNA, CDR3 protein. A D gene is named only where the DNA matches it firmly. Clone sizes are given selectively: once, few, many, or a class where the clone is expanded.

TRBJ2-6,18,TRBD1,TRBV12-3/TRBV12-4,NA,TGTGCCAGCAGTTCTCGGACAGGGGAGAACTCTGGGGCCAACGTCCTGACTTTC,CASSSRTGENSGANVLTF
TRBJ2-7,14,NA,TRBV6-5,NA,TGTGCCAGCAGTTCAACAGGGTTTTCCTACGAGCAGTACTTC,CASSSTGFSYEQYF
TRBJ1-1,14,TRBD1,TRBV12-3/TRBV12-4,few,TGTGCCAGCAGAGGGACAGCAGAAAAATCTGAAGCTTTCTTT,CASRGTAEKSEAFF
TRBJ2-5,9,NA,TRBV28,NA,TGTGCCGCCGGTGGGGCCCAGTACTTC,CAAGGAQYF
TRBJ1-1,14,NA,TRBV2,NA,TGTGCCAGCAGGGGCAGTCTCACGAACACTGAAGCTTTCTTT,CASRGSLTNTEAFF
TRBJ2-3,14,NA,TRBV25-1,NA,TGTGCCAGCGGAGGGACATCGGGGTTGGATACGCAGTATTTT,CASGGTSGLDTQYF
TRBJ2-2,15,NA,TRBV18,few,TGTGCCAGCTCACCGGCGACAGTGAACACCGGGGAGCTGTTTTTT,CASSPATVNTGELFF
TRBJ2-3,15,TRBD2,TRBV7-2,few,TGTGCCAGCAGCTTAGTGCGGGGGGTCGGAGATACGCAGTATTTT,CASSLVRGVGDTQYF
TRBJ2-5,14,NA,TRBV27,NA,TGTGCCAGCCGAGCGGTGGTAGGCCAAGAGACCCAGTACTTC,CASRAVVGQETQYF
TRBJ2-3,12,NA,TRBV2,few,TGTGCCAGCAGTGAACGATCAGATACGCAGTATTTT,CASSERSDTQYF
TRBJ2-4,18,TRBD2,TRBV6-2/TRBV6-3,NA,TGTGCCAGCACCCCGACTAGCGGGGGATCGTATTTGAGAAACATTCAGTACTTC,CASTPTSGGSYLRNIQYF
TRBJ2-7,14,TRBD2,TRBV6-5,NA,TGTGCCAGCAGTGCCGGACTAGCGGGCTACGAGCAGTACTTC,CASSAGLAGYEQYF
TRBJ2-3,15,NA,TRBV4-2,few,TGTGCCAGCAGCCAAGCGGGGGCCCGCACAGATACGCAGTATTTT,CASSQAGARTDTQYF
TRBJ2-5,14,NA,TRBV28,NA,TGTGCCAGCAGTTTAGGGGGGGCAGGAGAGACCCAGTACTTC,CASSLGGAGETQYF
TRBJ1-1,15,NA,TRBV20-1,few,TGCAGTGCTAGAGTAGACAACAGGGCATACACTGAAGCTTTCTTT,CSARVDNRAYTEAFF
TRBJ1-5,14,TRBD1,TRBV20-1,NA,TGCAGTGCAAGCGGACAGGAGCGAAATCAGCCCCAGCATTTT,CSASGQERNQPQHF
TRBJ2-3,13,NA,TRBV7-3,many,TGTGCCAGCAGCCCCCTAGGTCCGGATACGCAGTATTTT,CASSPLGPDTQYF
TRBJ2-3,16,TRBD2,TRBV5-4,NA,TGTGCCAGCAGTCCAGGACTAGCGGGGGCGACAGATACGCAGTATTTT,CASSPGLAGATDTQYF
TRBJ1-1,14,TRBD1,TRBV12-3/TRBV12-4,many,TGTGCCAGCAGTCGACAGGGTGAGGGCACTGAAGCTTTCTTT,CASSRQGEGTEAFF
TRBJ2-7,14,TRBD1,TRBV9,NA,TGTGCCAGCAGCGTGGGACAGGAAGGCTACGAGCAGTACTTC,CASSVGQEGYEQYF
TRBJ2-1,12,NA,TRBV2,NA,TGTGCCAGCAGTGAAGACTCGGAGGAGCAGTTCTTC,CASSEDSEEQFF
TRBJ2-3,12,NA,TRBV29-1,NA,TGCAGCGTTGACGCGGGCACAGATACGCAGTATTTT,CSVDAGTDTQYF
TRBJ1-1,13,NA,TRBV9,few,TGTGCCAGCAGCGTAGTGGTGAACACTGAAGCTTTCTTT,CASSVVVNTEAFF
TRBJ1-1,13,NA,TRBV7-6,NA,TGTGCCAGCAGCTTAGCGGGGCAGAGTGAAGCTTTCTTT,CASSLAGQSEAFF
TRBJ2-1,19,NA,TRBV4-3,NA,TGCGCCAGCAGCTCCCCGGACGGGACTCCATCGAGGTCCTACAATGAGCAGTTCTTC,CASSSPDGTPSRSYNEQFF
TRBJ2-5,16,TRBD2,TRBV5-1,few,TGCGCCAGCAGCTTGGGGAGCCTAGCGGGGCAAGAGACCCAGTACTTC,CASSLGSLAGQETQYF
TRBJ1-5,16,NA,TRBV6-6,NA,TGTGCCAGCAGTTATAAAGTCGCGGCGAGCAATCAGCCCCAGCATTTT,CASSYKVAASNQPQHF
TRBJ2-1,13,TRBD2,TRBV7-6,NA,TGTGCCAGCAGCTTAAGACTAGCGGGGGGGCAGTTCTTC,CASSLRLAGGQFF
TRBJ1-2,14,NA,TRBV7-2,few,TGTGCCAGCAGCCCCTGGGAGGGGCCTTATGGCTACACCTTC,CASSPWEGPYGYTF
TRBJ2-3,16,TRBD1,TRBV6-5,few,TGTGCCAGCAGTTACAGGACAGGGGCTGGCACAGATACGCAGTATTTT,CASSYRTGAGTDTQYF
TRBJ2-2,15,TRBD2,TRBV28,NA,TGTGCCAGCAGGAGCGGGGGGTCGGGCACCGGGGAGCTGTTTTTT,CASRSGGSGTGELFF
TRBJ1-1,13,NA,TRBV7-3,NA,TGTGCCAGCAGCTTAAACAGACACACTGAAGCTTTCTTT,CASSLNRHTEAFF
TRBJ1-3,18,NA,TRBV4-3,few,TGCGCCAGCAGCCCCTCGAACCACGGGACCAACTCTGGAAACACCATATATTTT,CASSPSNHGTNSGNTIYF
TRBJ2-3,15,NA,TRBV4-2,NA,TGTGCCAGCAGCCAAGGTCATGGGGGCACAGATACGCAGTATTTT,CASSQGHGGTDTQYF
TRBJ2-1,15,NA,TRBV7-9,NA,TGTGCCAGCAGCTCGAGGGCCAGCTCCTACAATGAGCAGTTCTTC,CASSSRASSYNEQFF
TRBJ2-4,15,NA,TRBV7-2,few,TGTGCCAGCAGCATCAGGGTGAGGGGCAAAAACATTCAGTACTTC,CASSIRVRGKNIQYF
TRBJ2-5,16,NA,TRBV27,few,TGTGCCAGCAGTTTATCGGCGGGGCTAGTTCAAGAGACCCAGTACTTC,CASSLSAGLVQETQYF
TRBJ2-3,11,TRBD1,TRBV10-3,NA,TGTGCCATCAGCGGGACAGGGAGGCTGTATTTT,CAISGTGRLYF
TRBJ2-7,12,TRBD2,TRBV29-1,NA,TGCAGCGTTGAAGATAGCGGGGACGCGCCGTACTTC,CSVEDSGDAPYF
TRBJ2-5,15,TRBD1,TRBV5-1,NA,TGCGCCAGCAGGGACCAGGGGGATTCCCAAGAGACCCAGTACTTC,CASRDQGDSQETQYF
TRBJ2-7,13,TRBD2,TRBV7-2,NA,TGTGCCAGCAGCGGGGGGGACCCCTACGAGCAGTACTTC,CASSGGDPYEQYF
TRBJ1-3,16,NA,TRBV5-1,few,TGCGCCAGCAGCTTGGTGGGGGGCGTCGGTGGAAACACCATATATTTT,CASSLVGGVGGNTIYF
TRBJ1-5,16,TRBD1,TRBV5-1,few,TGCGCCAGCAGCTTGGGTCCAGGGGGCGGCAATCAGCCCCAGCATTTT,CASSLGPGGGNQPQHF
TRBJ2-1,17,TRBD1,TRBV5-1,NA,TGCGCCAGCAGCTTGGACACCGGGACAGGGGGCGGGGATGAGCAGTTCTTC,CASSLDTGTGGGDEQFF
TRBJ2-3,11,NA,TRBV6-6,NA,TGTGCCAGCAGATTCATGGATACGCAGTATTTT,CASRFMDTQYF
TRBJ2-2,16,TRBD2,TRBV7-7,NA,TGTGCCAGCAGCGCTACTAGCGGGGGCAACACCGGGGAGCTGTTTTTT,CASSATSGGNTGELFF
TRBJ1-5,13,NA,TRBV20-1,few,TGCAGTGCTAACGGACAGAGGAATCAGCCCCAGCATTTT,CSANGQRNQPQHF
TRBJ2-7,14,NA,TRBV25-1,NA,TGTGCCAGCAGTGAAACAGGGTGGTCCTACGAGCAGTACTTC,CASSETGWSYEQYF
TRBJ2-3,14,NA,TRBV7-2,NA,TGTGCCAGCAGCCCGGCCCGGCGGCTAGATACGCAGTATTTT,CASSPARRLDTQYF
TRBJ1-4,14,NA,TRBV7-8,NA,TGTGCCAGCAGCTTAGCGAGGGGGTCAGACAAACTGTTTTTT,CASSLARGSDKLFF
TRBJ2-3,14,NA,TRBV10-3,NA,TGTGCCATCAGCGCGGGCACGAAGGGAGATACGCAGTATTTT,CAISAGTKGDTQYF
TRBJ2-5,13,NA,TRBV14,few,TGTGCCAGCAGCCAAGAACTGTGGGAGACCCAGTACTTC,CASSQELWETQYF
TRBJ2-1,14,NA,TRBV5-1,NA,TGCGCCAGCAGCCCGGGACTCTCTCTTCTTGAGCAGTTCTTC,CASSPGLSLLEQFF